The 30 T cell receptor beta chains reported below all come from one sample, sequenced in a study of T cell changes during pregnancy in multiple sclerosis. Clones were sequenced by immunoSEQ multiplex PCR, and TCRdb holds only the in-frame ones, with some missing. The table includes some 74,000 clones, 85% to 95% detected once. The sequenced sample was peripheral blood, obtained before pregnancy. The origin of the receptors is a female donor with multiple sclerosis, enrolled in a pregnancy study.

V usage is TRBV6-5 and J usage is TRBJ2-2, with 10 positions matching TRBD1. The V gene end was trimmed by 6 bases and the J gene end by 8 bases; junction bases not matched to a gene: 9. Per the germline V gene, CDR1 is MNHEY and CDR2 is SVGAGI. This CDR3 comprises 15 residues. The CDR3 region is CASSPGQGYLGELFF. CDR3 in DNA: TGTGCCAGCAGCCCGGGACAGGGGTACTTGGGGGAGCTGTTTTTT.

In DNA form, the CDR3 reads TGCAGCGCCCGGACAGATAATCAGCCCCAGCATTTT. This codes for CSARTDNQPQHF. The rearrangement uses TRBV29-1 and TRBJ1-5, with TRBD1 as a possible D gene (6 bases). Trimming took off 7 bases at V and 4 bases at J, with 11 bases between the two ends. The CDR3 is 12 residues long. The germline V gene encodes CDR1 SQVTM and CDR2 ANQGSEA.

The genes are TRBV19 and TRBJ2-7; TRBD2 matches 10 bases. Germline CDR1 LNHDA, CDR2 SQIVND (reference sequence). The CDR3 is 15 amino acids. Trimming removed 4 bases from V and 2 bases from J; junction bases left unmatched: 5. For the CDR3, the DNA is TGTGCCAGTAGTAGAGCCGGGACTAGCGCCTACGAGCAGTACTTC. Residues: CASSRAGTSAYEQYF.

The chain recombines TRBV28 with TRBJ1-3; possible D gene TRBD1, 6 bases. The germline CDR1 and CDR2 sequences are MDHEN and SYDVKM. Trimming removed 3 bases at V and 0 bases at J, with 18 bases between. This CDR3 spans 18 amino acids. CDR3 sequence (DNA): TGTGCCAGCAGTTTCCCTAGGGACACCGAACCCTCTGGAAACACCATATATTTT. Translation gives CASSFPRDTEPSGNTIYF.

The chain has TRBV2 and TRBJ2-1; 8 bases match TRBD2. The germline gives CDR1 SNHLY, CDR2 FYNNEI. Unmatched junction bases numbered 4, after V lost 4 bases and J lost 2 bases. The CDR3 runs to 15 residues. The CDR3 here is CASSAGGRTYNEQFF. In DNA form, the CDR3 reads TGTGCCAGCAGTGCCGGCGGGAGGACCTACAATGAGCAGTTCTTC.

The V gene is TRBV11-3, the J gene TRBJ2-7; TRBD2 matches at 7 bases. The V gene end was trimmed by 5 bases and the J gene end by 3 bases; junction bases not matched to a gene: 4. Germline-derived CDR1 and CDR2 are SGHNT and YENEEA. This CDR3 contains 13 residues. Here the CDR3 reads CASSQTGGYEQYF. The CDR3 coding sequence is TGTGCCAGCAGCCAAACGGGAGGCTACGAGCAGTACTTC.

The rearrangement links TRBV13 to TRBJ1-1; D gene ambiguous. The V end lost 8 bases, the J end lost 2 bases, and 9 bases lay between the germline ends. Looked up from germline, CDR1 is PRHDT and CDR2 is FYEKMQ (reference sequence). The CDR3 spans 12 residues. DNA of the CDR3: TGTGCCAGCGGGCAGTCCAACACTGAAGCTTTCTTT. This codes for CASGQSNTEAFF.

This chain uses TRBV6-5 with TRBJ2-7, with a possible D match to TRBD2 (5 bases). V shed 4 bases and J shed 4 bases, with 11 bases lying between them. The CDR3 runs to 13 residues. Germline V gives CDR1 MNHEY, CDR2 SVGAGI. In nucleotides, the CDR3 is TGTGCCAGCAGTTGGGTGGGAGAATACGAGCAGTACTTC. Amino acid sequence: CASSWVGEYEQYF.

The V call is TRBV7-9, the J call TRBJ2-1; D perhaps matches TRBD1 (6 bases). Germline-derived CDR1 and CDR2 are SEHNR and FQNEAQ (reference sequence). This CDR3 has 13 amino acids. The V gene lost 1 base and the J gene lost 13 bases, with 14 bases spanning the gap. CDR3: CASSLEQGLEQFF. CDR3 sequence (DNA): TGTGCCAGCAGCTTAGAGCAGGGGTTGGAACAGTTCTTC.

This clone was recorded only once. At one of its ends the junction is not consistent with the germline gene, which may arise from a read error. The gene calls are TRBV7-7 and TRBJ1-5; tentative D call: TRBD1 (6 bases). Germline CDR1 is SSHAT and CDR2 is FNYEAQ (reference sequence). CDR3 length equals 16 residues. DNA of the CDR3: TGTGCTAGCAGCTTAGCGGAACACAGGGGCAATCAGCCCCAGCATTTT. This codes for CASSLAEHRGNQPQHF.

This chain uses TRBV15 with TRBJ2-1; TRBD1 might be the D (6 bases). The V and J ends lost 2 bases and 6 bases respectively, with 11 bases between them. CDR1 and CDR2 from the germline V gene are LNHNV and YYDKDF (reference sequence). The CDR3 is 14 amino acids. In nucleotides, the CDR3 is TGTGCCACCAGCAGATACCGGGACATCAATGAGCAGTTCTTC. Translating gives CATSRYRDINEQFF.

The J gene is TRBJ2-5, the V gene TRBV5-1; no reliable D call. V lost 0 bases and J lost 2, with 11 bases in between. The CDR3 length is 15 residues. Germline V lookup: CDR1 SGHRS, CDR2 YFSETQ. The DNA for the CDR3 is TGCGCCAGCAGCTTGGCCAACGTGGAGCAAGAGACCCAGTACTTC. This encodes CASSLANVEQETQYF. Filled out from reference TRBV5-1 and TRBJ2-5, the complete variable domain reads KAGVTQTPRYLIKTRGQQVTLSCSPISGHRSVSWYQQTPGQGLQFLFEYFSETQRNKGNFPGRFSGRQFSNSRSEMNVSTLELGDSALYLCASSLANVEQETQYFGPGTRLLVL.

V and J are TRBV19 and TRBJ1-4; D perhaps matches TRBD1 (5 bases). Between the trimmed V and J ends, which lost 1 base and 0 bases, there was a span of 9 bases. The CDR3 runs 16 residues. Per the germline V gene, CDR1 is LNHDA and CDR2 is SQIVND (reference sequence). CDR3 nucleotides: TGTGCCAGTAGTATAGTAAGGGGCACAACTAATGAAAAACTGTTTTTT. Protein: CASSIVRGTTNEKLFF. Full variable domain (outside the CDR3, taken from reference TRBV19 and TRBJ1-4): DGGITQSPKYLFRKEGQNVTLSCEQNLNHDAMYWYRQDPGQGLRLIYYSQIVNDFQKGDIAEGYSVSREKKESFPLTVTSAQKNPTAFYLCASSIVRGTTNEKLFFGSGTQLSVL.

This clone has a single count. CDR3: CATGEQGSEQYF. The CDR3 DNA reads TGTGCCACCGGGGAGCAGGGGTCCGAGCAGTACTTC. The V and J genes are TRBV27 and TRBJ2-7, with a weak D call TRBD1 (6 bases). Per germline, CDR1 MNHEY and CDR2 SMNVEV (reference sequence). The CDR3 is 12 amino acids. Trimming took 10 bases from V and 6 from J, leaving 16 bases between them.

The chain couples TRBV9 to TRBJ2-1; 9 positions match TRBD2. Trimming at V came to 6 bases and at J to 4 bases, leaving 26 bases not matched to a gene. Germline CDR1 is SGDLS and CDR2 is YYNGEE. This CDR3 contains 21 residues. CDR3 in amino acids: CASTSEAGGPTYGGVYNEQFF. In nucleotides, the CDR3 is TGTGCCAGCACCTCAGAAGCGGGGGGCCCCACCTATGGCGGTGTTTACAATGAGCAGTTCTTC. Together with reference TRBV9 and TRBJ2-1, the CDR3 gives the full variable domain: DSGVTQTPKHLITATGQRVTLRCSPRSGDLSVYWYQQSLDQGLQFLIQYYNGEERAKGNILERFSAQQFPDLHSELNLSSLELGDSALYFCASTSEAGGPTYGGVYNEQFFGPGTRLTVL.

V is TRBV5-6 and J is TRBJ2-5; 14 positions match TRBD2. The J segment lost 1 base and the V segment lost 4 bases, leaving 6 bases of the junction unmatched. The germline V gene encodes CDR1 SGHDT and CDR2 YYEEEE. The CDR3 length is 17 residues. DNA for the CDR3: TGTGCCAGCAGCCTCGGACTAGCGGGAGGTCCCCAAGAGACCCAGTACTTC. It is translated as CASSLGLAGGPQETQYF. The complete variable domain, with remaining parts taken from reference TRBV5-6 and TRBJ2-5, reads DAGVTQSPTHLIKTRGQQVTLRCSPKSGHDTVSWYQQALGQGPQFIFQYYEEEERQRGNFPDRFSGHQFPNYSSELNVNALLLGDSALYLCASSLGLAGGPQETQYFGPGTRLLVL.

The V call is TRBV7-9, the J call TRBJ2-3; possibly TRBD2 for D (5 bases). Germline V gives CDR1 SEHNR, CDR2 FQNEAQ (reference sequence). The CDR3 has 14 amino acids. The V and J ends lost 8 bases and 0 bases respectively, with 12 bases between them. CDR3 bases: TGTGCCAGCGAGAAGGCGGGTAGCACAGATACGCAGTATTTT. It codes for CASEKAGSTDTQYF.

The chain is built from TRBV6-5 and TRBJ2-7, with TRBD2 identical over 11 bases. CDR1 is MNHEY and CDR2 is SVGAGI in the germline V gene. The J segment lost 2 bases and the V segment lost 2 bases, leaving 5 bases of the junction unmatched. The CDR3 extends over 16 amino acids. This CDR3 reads CASSYRGLAETYEQYF. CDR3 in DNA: TGTGCCAGCAGTTACAGGGGACTAGCGGAGACCTACGAGCAGTACTTC.

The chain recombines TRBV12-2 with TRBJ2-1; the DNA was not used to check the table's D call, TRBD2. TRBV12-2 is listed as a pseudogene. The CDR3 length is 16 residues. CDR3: CASRSAREKERNEQFF. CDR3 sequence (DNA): TGTGCAAGTCGTTCCGCGCGGGAAAAGGAAAGAAATGAGCAGTTCTTC.

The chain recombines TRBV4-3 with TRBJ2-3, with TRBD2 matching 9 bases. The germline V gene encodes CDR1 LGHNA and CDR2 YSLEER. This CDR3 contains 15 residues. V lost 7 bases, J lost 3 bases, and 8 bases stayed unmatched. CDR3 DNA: TGCGCCAGCAAGGAGGCGGGAGGGCCGACAGATACGCAGTATTTT. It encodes CASKEAGGPTDTQYF.

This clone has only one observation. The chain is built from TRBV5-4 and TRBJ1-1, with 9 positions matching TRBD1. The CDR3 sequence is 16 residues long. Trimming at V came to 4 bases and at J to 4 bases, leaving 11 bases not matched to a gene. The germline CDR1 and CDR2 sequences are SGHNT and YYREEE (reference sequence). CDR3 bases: TGTGCCAGCAGCCAGGGACAGGGACGGCGCGGCACTGAAGCTTTCTTT. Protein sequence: CASSQGQGRRGTEAFF.

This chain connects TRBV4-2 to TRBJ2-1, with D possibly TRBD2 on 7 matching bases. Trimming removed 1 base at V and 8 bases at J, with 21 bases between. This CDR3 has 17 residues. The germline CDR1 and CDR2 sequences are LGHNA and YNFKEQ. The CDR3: CASSQVLAGAPGDEQFF. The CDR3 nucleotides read TGTGCCAGCAGCCAAGTGTTGGCGGGGGCGCCGGGGGATGAGCAGTTCTTC.

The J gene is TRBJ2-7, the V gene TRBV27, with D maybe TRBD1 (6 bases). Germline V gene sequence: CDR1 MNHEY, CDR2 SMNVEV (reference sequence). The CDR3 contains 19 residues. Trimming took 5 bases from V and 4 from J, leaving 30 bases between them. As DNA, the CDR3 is TGTGCCAGCAGTCCCCGCAGGGGATGGTCTGAGGTGGGTTCTTACGAGCAGTACTTC. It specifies CASSPRRGWSEVGSYEQYF.

The CDR3 sequence is CASNRFLETQYF. In DNA, the CDR3 is TGTGCCAGCAACAGGTTTTTGGAGACCCAGTACTTC. The V call is TRBV6-1, the J call TRBJ2-5; D possibly corresponds to TRBD1 (5 bases). Germline V gene sequence: CDR1 MNHNS, CDR2 SASEGT. With 7 bases removed from V and 5 bases from J, the gap between germline ends came to 11 bases. The CDR3 sequence is 12 residues long.

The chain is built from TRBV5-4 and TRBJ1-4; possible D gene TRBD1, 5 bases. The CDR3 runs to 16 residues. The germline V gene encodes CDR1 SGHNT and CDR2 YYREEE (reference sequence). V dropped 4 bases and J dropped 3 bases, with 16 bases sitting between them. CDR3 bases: TGTGCCAGCAGCATCTTCCAGGGCAGGGCTAATGAAAAACTGTTTTTT. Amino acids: CASSIFQGRANEKLFF.

CDR3 region: CASSQDPAGGSANNEQFF. The CDR3 DNA reads TGCGCCAGCAGCCAAGACCCAGCGGGAGGCTCGGCCAACAATGAGCAGTTCTTC. The chain combines TRBV4-3 with TRBJ2-1, with 9 bases that match TRBD2. After removal of 0 bases from V and 5 bases from J, the junction contained 11 bases not matched to a gene. The CDR3 consists of 18 residues. Germline V gene sequence: CDR1 LGHNA, CDR2 YSLEER.

The CDR3 DNA reads TGTGCCAGCAGTTTGGGTCAATCGGGGTTCACTGAAGCTTTCTTT. Its translation: CASSLGQSGFTEAFF. J is TRBJ1-1 and V is TRBV27; unclear D gene. CDR1 is MNHEY, CDR2 SMNVEV, per germline (reference sequence). V was clipped by 3 bases and J by 4 bases, with 15 bases between them. The CDR3 is made up of 15 amino acids.

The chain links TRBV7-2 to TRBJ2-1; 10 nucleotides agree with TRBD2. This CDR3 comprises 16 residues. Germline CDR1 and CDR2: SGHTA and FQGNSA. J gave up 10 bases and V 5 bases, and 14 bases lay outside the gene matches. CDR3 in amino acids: CASSGLAVGTQWEQFF. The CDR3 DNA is TGTGCCAGCAGCGGACTAGCGGTCGGGACGCAATGGGAGCAGTTCTTC.

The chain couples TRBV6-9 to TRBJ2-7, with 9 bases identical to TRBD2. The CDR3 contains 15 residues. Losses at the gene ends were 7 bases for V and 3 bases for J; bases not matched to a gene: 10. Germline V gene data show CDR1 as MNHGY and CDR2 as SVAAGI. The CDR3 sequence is CASTIIAGEVYEQYF. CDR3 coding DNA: TGTGCCAGCACTATAATAGCGGGAGAGGTCTACGAGCAGTACTTC.

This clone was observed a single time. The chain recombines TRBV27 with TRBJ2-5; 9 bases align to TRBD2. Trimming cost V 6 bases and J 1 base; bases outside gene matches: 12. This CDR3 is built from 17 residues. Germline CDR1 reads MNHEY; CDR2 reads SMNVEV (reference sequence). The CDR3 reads CASRPPWGREGQETQYF. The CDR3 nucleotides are TGTGCCAGCAGACCCCCGTGGGGGCGGGAGGGCCAAGAGACCCAGTACTTC.